This T cell receptor (beta chain) stems from a study of CD8 T cells in ankylosing spondylitis. Study conclusions and caveats: One TCR beta motif, made up of eight or nine highly homologous variants, appeared characteristic of ankylosing spondylitis blood.

Via MiXCR, TCRdb re-called the 5' RACE reads, giving one row per CDR3 protein. The sample includes some 800,000 distinct CDR3 sequences, approximately 12% of them seen just once. This clonotype was observed a handful of times. Its antigen is unknown. This CDR3 is built from 14 residues. From germline, CDR1 is SGHRS and CDR2 YFSETQ. Trimming left V 4 bases short and J 1 base short, with 8 bases between. The clonotype comes from a male donor with ankylosing spondylitis. The chain recombines TRBV5-1 with TRBJ1-4; no clear D. The material sequenced was blood, either unsorted or a sorted T cell fraction (not recorded which). The CDR3 protein is CASSMGITNEKLFF. The CDR3 DNA follows: TGCGCCAGCAGCATGGGGATAACTAATGAAAAACTGTTTTTT.